The clone carrying this TCR beta chain has a single count. This record belongs to a study of blood T cell repertoires in COVID-19. About the research overall: Some COVID-19 samples were acute and others convalescent; all came from the United States, Italy and Spain. PBMCs, B-cell-depleted T cells, or T cells were the source of the cDNA or gDNA that made up the material.

The method was immunoSEQ multiplex PCR; TCRdb's version includes in-frame clones alone and lacks a portion of them. The data hold just over 650,000 clones, with over 80% observed a single time. The CDR3 contains 13 residues. Trimming removed 1 base from V and 3 bases from J, with 6 bases in between. Germline V gene sequence: CDR1 LGHNA, CDR2 YNFKEQ. V gene TRBV4-2 combines with J gene TRBJ1-1; D is uncertain. The receptor comes from a woman aged 18-29 years with acute or convalescent COVID-19. Sequences were obtained from peripheral blood. For the CDR3, the DNA is TGTGCCAGCAGCCAAGGAGGGTACACTGAAGCTTTCTTT. Translating it yields CASSQGGYTEAFF.